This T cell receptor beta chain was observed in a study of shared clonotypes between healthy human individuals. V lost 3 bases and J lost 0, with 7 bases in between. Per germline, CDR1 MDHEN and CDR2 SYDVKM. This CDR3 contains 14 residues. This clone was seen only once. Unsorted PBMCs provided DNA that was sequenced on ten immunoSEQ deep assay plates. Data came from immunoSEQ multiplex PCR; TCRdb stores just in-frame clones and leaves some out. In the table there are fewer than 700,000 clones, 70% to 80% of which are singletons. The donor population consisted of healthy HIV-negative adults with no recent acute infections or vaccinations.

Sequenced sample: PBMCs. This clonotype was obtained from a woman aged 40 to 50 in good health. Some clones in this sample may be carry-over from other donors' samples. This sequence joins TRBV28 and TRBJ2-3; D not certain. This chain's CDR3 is CASSLRISTDTQYF. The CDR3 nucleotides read TGTGCCAGCAGTTTGAGAATTAGCACAGATACGCAGTATTTT.